Listed here is a single TCR beta chain. There is no known antigen for this receptor. The sample holds no much larger clone one base away, and base qualities are not on file. TCR beta CDR3 regions were sequenced from DNA using the immunoSEQ Assay. The paper's processing steps were these. T cell density was computed as TCR beta template counts normalized to usable DNA estimated by amplifying housekeeping genes. The preseqR package was used to estimate richness by extrapolating to 400,000 templates for PBMC samples and to 120,000 templates for tissue samples. Clonality was taken to be one minus Pielou's evenness. Tissue-enriched TCRs were identified by differential abundance testing using productive amino-acid clonotypes, minimum total count 5 and alpha 0.1. The Jaccard Index and the Morisita Overlap Index were used to measure repertoire overlap between compartments. GLIPH clustered TCR beta CDR3s with public tetramer-defined viral CDR3s; viral motifs required at least three viral sequences plus V-gene enrichment. TCRdb carries this immuneACCESS record with in-frame sequences only. Its versions omit some clonotypes, under half of them owing to an unresolved V gene in the studies checked, with the rest unexplained. Clonal size and the V and J genes are those of that table, whereas D and trimming came from the DNA. This sample has some 21,000 clones in its table, and nearly 90% of those were observed once. The ten largest clones represent roughly 30% of the sample.

At diagnosis, peripheral blood, uninvolved tumor-adjacent lung and tumor were collected and stored as a combination of fresh-frozen and FFPE material. For TCR repertoire profiling, the blood samples were analyzed as peripheral blood mononuclear cells. The data were taken from a study of T cells in localized non-small cell lung cancer (dated by TCRdb to 2018 to 2021). General notes on the study: T cell repertoires of about 240 early-stage NSCLC patients were analyzed, with tumors being compared against uninvolved tumor-adjacent lungs. The cohort comprised 200 to 300 treatment-naïve NSCLC patients with resected, localized lung tumors. A mean age of around 66 years was recorded for the NSCLC patients, of whom under 150 were male and 107 were female.

V drops 7 bases and J drops 4 bases, leaving 16 bases in between. From the cysteine up to the phenylalanine, the CDR3 has a length of 14 residues. The kept DNA is CDR3 alone, 42 bases in frame from the first base. The germline V gene sets CDR1 to SGHTA and CDR2 to FQGNSA. On the study overall, not on this receptor specifically: Because multi-region tumor sequencing was not performed, intratumor heterogeneity could not be ruled out. Higher blood T cell density associated with longer overall survival, while higher adjacent-lung clonality associated with shorter survival. Since the design was exploratory, TCR variables were selected using unadjusted p-values with no false-discovery rate correction. A median of 57 of the top 100 tumor clones turned up in the paired uninvolved adjacent lung, and approximately 30 of those clones also ranked among the top 100 of that same adjacent lung. Uninvolved tumor-adjacent lung showed the highest T cell clonality, higher than tumor, which suggests more focused antigenic responses in the uninvolved tumor-adjacent lung.

The chain joins TRBV7-2 to TRBJ1-1, with a tentative D gene TRBD1 over 5 matching bases. This TCR was recovered from a male donor aged 60 or older with stage II lung adenocarcinoma. The sample in question was peripheral blood mononuclear cells, obtained before any cancer treatment. The CDR3 in this case is CASTLVWGGTEAFF. The DNA sequence follows: TGTGCCAGCACTCTTGTGTGGGGGGGCACTGAAGCTTTCTTT.